This T cell receptor (beta chain) was captured in a study of shared clonotypes between healthy human individuals. The repertoire was sequenced with immunoSEQ multiplex PCR; TCRdb's copy has only in-frame clones and lacks some. The sample gives around 2,000,000 clones, 85% to 95% of which show up once; more than 0.1% is in the top ten. Trimming took 6 bases from V and 0 from J, leaving 12 bases between them. The CDR3 spans 14 residues. Germline V gene sequence: CDR1 SNHLY, CDR2 FYNNEI. V is TRBV2 and J is TRBJ2-7; perhaps TRBD1 as D (5 bases). The sequenced sample consisted of naive CD4+ T cells sorted from blood. Subset described: CD45RA+ positively selected. The sequence derives from a man younger than 30 in good health. The CDR3 DNA follows: TGTGCCAGCAGATTTCAGGGTAGCTCCTACGAGCAGTACTTC. Translating it yields CASRFQGSSYEQYF.